This T cell receptor beta chain was captured in a study of graft-versus-host responses after intestinal transplantation. The wider study: Each recipient received anti-thymocyte globulin induction, then tacrolimus and steroids for about 3 years. Study-wide results and caveats: Researchers found peak circulating GvH clone levels linked to early post-transplant HvG declines. There were GvH clones found in recipient marrow, and some of them appeared first in ileum or blood.

This clone was found a few times. Its antigen is unknown. Produced via immunoSEQ multiplex PCR; TCRdb's table is partial and in-frame only. Here the sample spans 98,000 or so clones, about 88% being singletons. Germline lookup yields CDR1 SEHNR and CDR2 FQNEAQ (reference sequence). This CDR3 region has 14 residues. V was clipped by 6 bases and J by 0 bases, with 8 bases between them. The receptor's source is a human donor who received an intestinal transplant. Source: unstimulated CD4+ T cells sorted from spleen or lymph node cells, taken before intestinal transplant. The chain joins TRBV7-9 to TRBJ1-4; D not certain. The CDR3 coding sequence is TGTGCCAGCAGTACACTGTCAACTAATGAAAAACTGTTTTTT. Translation: CASSTLSTNEKLFF.